The T cell receptor (beta chain) under discussion was sequenced for a study of blood T cells in healthy people across ages (dated by TCRdb to about 2015). Regarding the study in general: In model experiments, roughly one uniquely barcoded TCR beta cDNA molecule per two T cells was captured by template switching. Using deep sequencing normalized with unique cDNA molecular identifiers, the study measured how TCR beta repertoire diversity changes with age. Two additional independent replicas of 1 million unique cDNA reads from the same blood draw were analyzed for two donors (one aged 18 to 30 and one aged 80 or older). Donors of different ages were randomly distributed across sequencing lanes to avoid experimental bias. The donors were split into four age groups: young (average around 15 years), middle-aged (roughly 40), aged (roughly 60) and long-lived (under 85). Study-level results and caveats: Estimates of total diversity based on one million sequenced T cells were considered lower bounds and underestimates. Because the CMV infection status of the donors was unknown, age-related changes in expanded clonotypes may potentially have been confounded. Conclusive comparison of naive and antigen-experienced compartments was prevented by the profiling of bulk unsorted PBMCs. Compared with the aged group, more naive CD4+ T cells, fewer expanded clones and increased TCR diversity were shown by the long-lived group, suggesting age selection. The percentage of naive T cells measured by flow cytometry correlated strongly with observed TCR beta diversity. As age increased, observed TCR beta diversity per million T cells dropped in a roughly linear way, and a significant reduction was already evident by age roughly 36.

In regard to this clonotype: Its antigen remains unidentified. No much larger clone is present one base from it, and per-base qualities are unavailable.

The method was 5' RACE. Sequenced using an Illumina HiSeq 2500. A second PCR of roughly 6 to 12 cycles was performed with a sample-barcoded 5' primer and a J-beta primer mix. Each TCR beta cDNA molecule received a unique molecular identifier from a template-switch 5' adaptor carrying 12 random nucleotides. At least 3 million CDR3-containing paired-end reads were obtained from each sample. First-strand cDNA synthesis was performed from all RNA using the Mint cDNA synthesis kit, with priming by a TRBC-specific oligonucleotide. Following uracil-DNA glycosylase treatment, all cDNA underwent a first 18-cycle PCR with the universal primers M1SS and BC2_uni_R. Concerning the study's data processing: For normalization, 1 million high-quality reads were randomly selected from each sample, with every read carrying a distinct molecular identifier. Instead of being binned into consensus sequences, reads that shared molecular identifiers were thrown out. MiTCR, set to a Q25 quality threshold and the strictest error-elimination algorithm, was used for CDR3 identification, clonotype clustering and error correction. A nonparametric unseen species model with Euler transformation was used to estimate a lower bound on total TCR beta diversity. TCRdb trimmed the raw reads at Q25, called clones with MiXCR and kept productive beta chains. Here each entry gathers all rows of one CDR3 protein and keeps the most common genes and DNA. TCRdb's processing, not the authors' own work, is the source of the V and J calls. For this sample there are roughly 1,300,000 distinct CDR3 sequences; around 55% appear just once. The ten top clones hold about 6.7% of the sample.

Systemically healthy Caucasian individuals from Russia, approximately 39 in total and aged roughly 6 to 100 years, were included as donors. Each donor gave 9.5 to 10 milliliters of peripheral blood, drawn into EDTA-treated Vacutainer tubes. Ficoll-Paque density-gradient centrifugation was used to isolate PBMCs, with at least 7 million obtained per sample. Trizol reagent was used to extract total RNA from the PBMCs, yielding at least 5.5 micrograms per sample. For every donor, flow cytometry on a PBMC aliquot measured the percentage of naive CD45RAhigh/CD27high T cells. Measured from the cysteine to the phenylalanine, the CDR3 is 12 residues long. The sequence is cut down to CDR3 DNA, 36 bases in frame from base 1. The CDR1 and CDR2 encoded by the germline V gene are MNHEY and SVGAGI. V drops 8 bases and J drops 10 bases, leaving 12 bases in between.

This clonotype originated in a man between 18 and 35 years old in good health. The sample taken for sequencing was blood. The chain is encoded by TRBV6-5 joined to TRBJ1-6; confidence is insufficient to name the D gene. The nucleotide sequence is TGTGCCAGCTCTAGGCCCCGATCACCCCTCCACTTT. Translated, this gives CASSRPRSPLHF.